This T cell receptor (beta chain) was profiled in a study of T cells after posttransplantation cyclophosphamide. Treatment was busulfan-fludarabine conditioning, a marrow graft, and cyclophosphamide on days +3 and +4. General observations from the study: After PTCy, TRB diversity resembled that of CNI/methotrexate controls. TRB overlap between skin or GI tissue T cells and blood was limited. Later blood repertoires were often dominated by clones from the donor CD8+ memory compartment.

V lost 8 bases, J lost 2 bases, and 12 bases lay in between. The CDR3 consists of 13 residues. In germline, CDR1 is MDHEN, CDR2 SYDVKM. The protocol was immunoSEQ multiplex PCR, while the TCRdb copy is restricted to in-frame clones and leaves out a portion. The sample offers 9,500 to 12,000 clones and no singletons, the top ten holding roughly 28%. In its sample, this clone was seen many times. No antigen is known for it. Here the sequenced sample was PBMCs, taken after allogeneic stem cell transplant with posttransplant cyclophosphamide. The TCR originated in a female patient aged 40 to 50 who received an allogeneic stem cell transplant from a related donor, was CMV-positive, and had no GVHD. Part of the T cell pool may stem from the graft donor. V is TRBV28 and J is TRBJ1-2, with D perhaps matching TRBD1 (6 bases). CDR3 sequence: CASLGGSNYGYTF. The CDR3 DNA reads as TGTGCCAGCCTTGGGGGCTCGAACTATGGCTACACCTTC.